This TCR beta chain was identified in a study of OX40 agonist ivuxolimab in advanced cancers. There are 16 residues in the CDR3. The ends were cut back, 2 bases at V and 4 bases at J, with 17 bases in the middle. CDR1 is SGHAT and CDR2 is FQNNGV in the germline V gene. With baseline, cycle 4 day 1, and cycle 7 day 1 as timepoints, blood was sampled. Sequencing used immunoSEQ multiplex PCR; TCRdb keeps in-frame clones, though not all of them. The data hold 50,000 or so clones, with 88% observed a single time. The rearrangement uses TRBV11-2 and TRBJ1-1; D ambiguous. The sequence derives from an adult with an advanced solid tumor such as melanoma, head and neck, liver or kidney cancer. Sequencing used CD4+ or CD8+ T cells sorted from blood, obtained in a trial of the OX40 agonist ivuxolimab. The CDR3 sequence: CASSLLDSPEGTEAFF. CDR3 nucleotides: TGTGCCAGCAGCTTACTAGACTCGCCGGAGGGCACTGAAGCTTTCTTT.